Here is one T cell receptor beta chain with its context. This sample was included in a study of blood T cell repertoires in COVID-19. Study as a whole: Nucleic acid was either cDNA or gDNA, and it came from T cells, B-cell-depleted T cells, or PBMCs.

The CDR3 runs to 13 residues. Germline lookup yields CDR1 SQVTM and CDR2 ANQGSEA. V lost 4 bases to trimming and J lost 5 bases; unmatched junction nucleotides: 5. Some clones are missing from TCRdb's copy, which holds only in-frame ones; the method was immunoSEQ multiplex PCR. The table includes approximately 24,000 clones, more than 75% detected once. The source of this sequence is a man aged 50 to 59 with active COVID-19. The sequencing sample was made of peripheral blood. V usage is TRBV29-1 and J usage is TRBJ2-5; 9 bases match TRBD1. The CDR3 nucleotides are TGCAGCGTTGCCGGGACAGGGCTGGAGACCCAGTACTTC. It is translated as CSVAGTGLETQYF.